These 5 T cell receptor beta chains originate from one sample sequenced in a study of T-cell reconstitution after alpha-beta-depleted transplantation in children. Molecular barcoding with unique molecular identifiers was used for the TCRbeta library. TCRdb re-derived calls from the PCR reads in MiXCR, one entry per CDR3 protein. There are some 520,000 distinct CDR3 sequences in the sample; approximately 32% occur only once, and about 2.3% lies in the top ten. The input for sequencing was PBMCs from the stem cell graft donor, taken from the stem cell graft. The receptors stem from a human donor who donated a stem cell graft to a child with aplastic anemia.

This clonotype was counted only a few times. The chain recombines TRBV25-1 with TRBJ2-2, with D unresolved. The V end was cut by 2 bases, the J end by 7 bases, with 8 bases between. The CDR3 has 13 residues. Germline V gene data show CDR1 as MGHDK and CDR2 as SYGVNS. The CDR3 nucleotides read TGTGCCAGCAGTGAACGCCATGGCGGGGAGCTGTTTTTT. Protein sequence: CASSERHGGELFF.

Here the CDR3 reads CSASWYETQYF. CDR3 sequence (DNA): TGCAGTGCTAGTTGGTACGAGACCCAGTACTTC. V and J are TRBV20-1 and TRBJ2-5; D unclear. Per the germline V gene, CDR1 is DFQATT and CDR2 is SNEGSKA (reference sequence). This CDR3 has 11 residues. Trimming pared 3 bases from V and 5 bases from J, leaving 7 bases between.

This clonotype was counted between two and nine times. The chain combines TRBV5-1 with TRBJ2-3, with 10 bases matching TRBD2. The V and J ends lost 4 bases and 1 base, in that order; junction bases with no gene match: 6. The V gene's germline CDR1 is SGHRS and CDR2 YFSETQ. This CDR3 is 16 amino acids long. The CDR3 DNA reads TGCGCCAGCAGCAAGTGGCTAGCGGGAGGCACAGATACGCAGTATTTT. It yields the protein CASSKWLAGGTDTQYF.

This sequence joins TRBV18 and TRBJ2-7, with 10 bases matching TRBD1. This CDR3 spans 14 amino acids. Germline CDR1 is KGHSH and CDR2 is LQKENI. Trimming removed 1 base from V and 6 bases from J; junction bases left unmatched: 3. Written as DNA, the CDR3 is TGTGCCAGCTCACCACTGGGGACAGGGGTCGAGCAGTACTTC. Amino acid sequence: CASSPLGTGVEQYF. The variable domain in full, completed from reference TRBV18 and TRBJ2-7, reads NAGVMQNPRHLVRRRGQEARLRCSPMKGHSHVYWYRQLPEEGLKFMVYLQKENIIDESGMPKERFSAEFPKEGPSILRIQQVVRGDSAAYFCASSPLGTGVEQYFGPGTRLTVT.

A word on this clonotype: Mismatch with germline at one junction end may stem from a read error. This sequence joins TRBV7-8 and TRBJ2-5; D ambiguous. The CDR3 has 12 amino acids. CDR1 and CDR2 from the germline V gene are SGHVS and FQNEAQ. This chain's CDR3 is CASSLPQGTQYF. CDR3 nucleotides: TGTGCCAGCAGCTTACCGCAAGGGACCCAGTACTTC.